This paragraph reports one T cell receptor beta chain. Its antigen is not known. Profiling relied on immunoSEQ multiplex PCR, and the TCRdb table lists in-frame clones only, not all of them. The data contain about 54,000 clones, more than 80% of them singletons. In germline, CDR1 is LGHNA, CDR2 YNFKEQ. The CDR3 length is 15 residues. V dropped 1 base and J dropped 5; count of bases not matched to a gene: 3. This specimen comes from a study of OX40 agonist ivuxolimab in advanced cancers. Overall study findings and caveats: Clonal expansion in partial responders at 0.1-3.0 mg/kg ranked among the lowest.

Samples were taken at baseline and on day 1 of cycles 4 and 7. The chain employs TRBV4-2 and TRBJ2-5; 11 bases agree with TRBD2. Sequenced material: CD4+ or CD8+ T cells sorted from blood, taken in a trial of the OX40 agonist ivuxolimab. The source of this sequence is an adult with an advanced solid tumor such as melanoma, head and neck, liver or kidney cancer. The CDR3 is CASSQGSGGEETQYF. The CDR3, as DNA: TGTGCCAGCAGCCAAGGTAGCGGGGGGGAGGAGACCCAGTACTTC.